Each of the 28 T cell receptor beta chains below was sequenced from the same sample in a study of type 1 and type 2 diabetes patients. Genomic DNA was the PCR template. A primer set of 30 forward and 13 reverse primers amplified the CDR3. In TCRdb, the multiplex PCR reads were re-called with MiXCR into one record per CDR3 protein. The sample has about 270,000 distinct CDR3 sequences, approximately 45% seen once. Sequencing was carried out using peripheral blood mononuclear cells (PBMCs). All receptors come from a man aged 18 to 30 with type 2 diabetes.

The chain carries TRBV6-5 and TRBJ2-2, with 8 nucleotides matching TRBD1. CDR3 length: 15 residues. Germline-derived CDR1 and CDR2 are MNHEY and SVGAGI. V shed 7 bases and J 5 bases; nucleotides not matched to a gene: 9. CDR3 sequence reads: CASTPDRVRTGELFF. The CDR3 nucleotides read TGTGCCAGCACCCCGGACAGGGTAAGGACCGGGGAGCTGTTTTTT.

The chain is built from TRBV6-1 and TRBJ2-7; D is perhaps TRBD1 or TRBD2 (5 bases each). The V gene lost 6 bases and the J gene lost 0 bases, with 18 bases spanning the gap. This CDR3 has 16 amino acids. CDR1 MNHNS and CDR2 SASEGT come from the germline V gene. Here the CDR3 reads CASSPLLGDSSYEQYF. The CDR3 DNA reads TGTGCCAGCAGCCCTTTGCTGGGGGATTCCTCCTACGAGCAGTACTTC.

V is TRBV6-2 or TRBV6-3 and J is TRBJ1-1; D is uncertain. V lost 1 base, J lost 4 bases, and 4 bases lay in between. The CDR3 is 12 amino acids. CDR1 and CDR2 from the germline V gene are MNHEY and SVGEGT. The CDR3 loop is CASSYWSTEAFF. For the CDR3, the DNA is TGTGCCAGCAGTTACTGGAGCACTGAAGCTTTCTTT.

This clonotype was detected many times. The chain uses TRBV7-2 and TRBJ2-7; D is undetermined. Trimming cost V 1 base and J 3 bases, with 10 bases left between them. This CDR3 spans 14 amino acids. Germline V gene lookup returns CDR1 SGHTA and CDR2 FQGNSA. CDR3 in DNA: TGTGCCAGCAGCTTAGTCGGGCAGAACTACGAGCAGTACTTC. It encodes CASSLVGQNYEQYF.

This clonotype was counted at least ten times. The chain uses TRBV7-2 and TRBJ2-7; D gene uncertain. Germline-derived CDR1 and CDR2 are SGHTA and FQGNSA. The CDR3 has 13 amino acids. Deletions cut 5 bases from V and 2 bases from J, with 10 bases between. The CDR3 reads CASSRITAYEQYF. Here the CDR3 DNA reads TGTGCCAGCAGCCGTATCACGGCCTACGAGCAGTACTTC.

The chain links TRBV7-3 to TRBJ2-1, with 9 bases matching TRBD2. CDR1 and CDR2 (germline): SGHTA, FQGTGA. The CDR3 runs to 16 residues. V lost 1 base, J lost 6 bases, and 7 bases stayed unmatched. The chain's CDR3 is CASSLSGLAGINEQFF. The CDR3, as DNA: TGTGCCAGCAGCTTAAGTGGTCTAGCGGGGATCAATGAGCAGTTCTTC.

This clonotype has just one count. The chain combines TRBV5-1 with TRBJ2-1; maybe TRBD2 (5 bases). This CDR3 contains 14 residues. The V gene lost 0 bases and the J gene lost 7 bases, with 11 bases spanning the gap. Germline V gene sequence: CDR1 SGHRS, CDR2 YFSETQ. The CDR3 bases are TGCGCCAGCAGCTTGGAATCTGGCGGGAATGAGCAGTTCTTC. It translates to CASSLESGGNEQFF.

Many counts were recorded for this clonotype. The gene calls are TRBV15 and TRBJ1-1; possibly TRBD1 for D (5 bases). Trimming removed 3 bases at V and 3 bases at J, with 20 bases between. Germline V gene data show CDR1 as LNHNV and CDR2 as YYDKDF (reference sequence). This CDR3 comprises 17 residues. This CDR3 is CATSSPRRLGVDTEAFF. DNA for the CDR3: TGTGCCACCAGCAGTCCCCGCCGCTTAGGGGTCGACACTGAAGCTTTCTTT.

V and J are TRBV7-8 and TRBJ1-4, with TRBD1 matching 8 bases. The CDR3 covers 16 residues. V shed 1 base and J 4 bases; nucleotides not matched to a gene: 5. Germline V gives CDR1 SGHVS, CDR2 FQNEAQ. Written as DNA, the CDR3 is TGTGCCAGCAGCTTAGTTCTACAGGGGGGTAATGAAAAACTGTTTTTT. Translation: CASSLVLQGGNEKLFF.

The chain has TRBV20-1 and TRBJ2-3, with D perhaps matching TRBD2 (5 bases). The CDR3 covers 14 residues. Trimming stripped 5 bases from V and 0 bases from J, with 12 bases between. Germline values: CDR1 DFQATT, CDR2 SNEGSKA (reference sequence). CDR3 coding DNA: TGCAGTGCTCGTATGTGGACTAGCACAGATACGCAGTATTTT. Its translation is CSARMWTSTDTQYF.

This clonotype was found a few times. The chain recombines TRBV27 with TRBJ1-6; D call uncertain. The CDR3 extends over 15 amino acids. CDR1 and CDR2 from the germline V gene are MNHEY and SMNVEV (reference sequence). V lost 2 bases, J lost 0 bases, and 5 bases lay in between. The CDR3 nucleotides read TGTGCCAGCAGTTTAGTAAGCTCCTATAATTCACCCCTCCACTTT. This gives the protein CASSLVSSYNSPLHF.

This clonotype was seen more than once but under ten times. The chain couples TRBV19 to TRBJ2-3; 7 nucleotides match TRBD2. CDR1 LNHDA and CDR2 SQIVND come from the germline V gene (reference sequence). After removal of 6 bases from V and 1 base from J, the junction contained 7 bases not matched to a gene. This CDR3 spans 15 amino acids. CDR3 bases: TGTGCCAGTAGGTCCCGACTAGCAGGCACAGATACGCAGTATTTT. Its protein product is CASRSRLAGTDTQYF.

Only a few counts were recorded for this clonotype. CDR3 protein: CASSYFAGDGYEQYF. In DNA form, the CDR3 reads TGTGCCAGCAGTTATTTCGCGGGGGACGGTTACGAGCAGTACTTC. This chain links TRBV6-2 or TRBV6-3 with TRBJ2-7; 7 positions match TRBD2. The V and J ends lost 3 bases and 4 bases, in that order; junction bases with no gene match: 9. CDR3 length equals 15 residues. Germline CDR1 MNHEY, CDR2 SVGEGT.

The chain couples TRBV6-5 to TRBJ2-7, with TRBD2 matching 9 bases. The junction had 5 bases not matched to a gene; V was cut back by 10 bases and J by 1 base. The CDR3 spans 13 residues. In germline, CDR1 is MNHEY, CDR2 SVGAGI. In DNA, the CDR3 is TGTGCCACTCTAGCGGGAACTTCCTACGAGCAGTACTTC. Its protein product is CATLAGTSYEQYF.

The chain combines TRBV20-1 with TRBJ2-2; 10 positions match TRBD2. Germline V gene data show CDR1 as DFQATT and CDR2 as SNEGSKA (reference sequence). V lost 5 bases and J lost 2; bases outside the gene matches: 2. The CDR3 length is 14 residues. The CDR3 spells CSAGLAVNTGELFF. DNA of the CDR3: TGCAGTGCTGGACTAGCGGTTAACACCGGGGAGCTGTTTTTT.

J is TRBJ1-2 and V is TRBV4-1; D not certain. The length of the CDR3 is 14 residues. Trimming shortened V by 0 bases and J by 8 bases, and 13 bases separated the two germline ends. CDR1 is MGHRA and CDR2 is YSYEKL in the germline V gene. As DNA, the CDR3 is TGCGCCAGCAGCCAAGATGCCCGGCTGGGGGGCTACACCTTC. Translation: CASSQDARLGGYTF.

This sequence joins TRBV20-1 and TRBJ1-2, with a tentative D call TRBD1 (6 bases). Germline assignment: CDR1 DFQATT and CDR2 SNEGSKA (reference sequence). The germline V and J ends were trimmed by 1 base and 7 bases, with 16 bases remaining between them. The length of the CDR3 is 14 residues. The CDR3 here is CSARVWDMPLGYTF. The CDR3 DNA reads TGCAGTGCTAGAGTCTGGGACATGCCTCTTGGCTACACCTTC.

This clonotype was detected only a few times. The J gene is TRBJ2-7, the V gene TRBV5-1; D is possibly TRBD2 (6 bases). Trimming stripped 2 bases from V and 2 bases from J, with 11 bases between. The length of the CDR3 is 14 residues. From germline, CDR1 is SGHRS and CDR2 YFSETQ. CDR3: CASSLGGTAYEQYF. In nucleotides, the CDR3 is TGCGCCAGCAGCTTAGGCGGGACCGCCTACGAGCAGTACTTC.

This sequence joins TRBV24-1 and TRBJ2-3; weak D call: TRBD2 (5 bases). The V gene lost 1 base and the J gene lost 4 bases, with 8 bases spanning the gap. CDR3 size: 14 residues. Germline V gene lookup returns CDR1 KGHDR and CDR2 SFDVKD. For the CDR3, the DNA is TGTGCCACCAGTGATTTTTCTAGCTCAGATACGCAGTATTTT. Its translation: CATSDFSSSDTQYF.

This clonotype occurred many times. The rearrangement links TRBV14 to TRBJ2-7, with 7 nucleotides matching TRBD2. V shed 0 bases, J shed 4 bases, and the junction held 9 bases outside the gene matches. CDR1 is SGHDN, CDR2 FVKESK, per germline. CDR3 length: 16 residues. The CDR3 DNA reads TGTGCCAGCAGCCAAGATGGGAGTAGCGGGTGGTACGAGCAGTACTTC. Amino acids: CASSQDGSSGWYEQYF.

The V and J genes are TRBV18 and TRBJ1-2; maybe TRBD1 (6 bases). Trimming cost V 2 bases and J 6 bases, with 7 bases left between them. The CDR3 length is 12 residues. Germline V gene sequence: CDR1 KGHSH, CDR2 LQKENI. The DNA of the CDR3 is TGTGCCAGCTCACCAGGGGGCCATGGCTACACCTTC. This sequence encodes CASSPGGHGYTF.

CDR3 residues: CASSPQGRSNYGYTF. CDR3 nucleotide sequence: TGTGCCAGCAGCCCACAGGGGCGATCTAACTATGGCTACACCTTC. The chain carries TRBV7-2 and TRBJ1-2; 7 positions match TRBD1. The CDR3 contains 15 residues. Germline CDR1 SGHTA, CDR2 FQGNSA. V dropped 5 bases and J dropped 0; count of bases not matched to a gene: 6.

This clonotype appeared a single time. V usage is TRBV19 and J usage is TRBJ1-5, with TRBD1 as a possible D gene (6 bases). Germline V lookup: CDR1 LNHDA, CDR2 SQIVND (reference sequence). This CDR3 has 13 amino acids. Deletions cut 3 bases from V and 7 bases from J, with 10 bases between. For the CDR3, the DNA is TGTGCCAGTAGTATGAAAAGGGGGCAGCCCCAGCATTTT. This codes for CASSMKRGQPQHF.

The V and J genes are TRBV28 and TRBJ2-7, with D perhaps given as TRBD1 or TRBD2 (5 bases each). CDR1 and CDR2 from the germline V gene are MDHEN and SYDVKM. The V end lost 6 bases, the J end lost 3 bases, and 18 bases lay between the germline ends. This CDR3 is 15 amino acids long. DNA for the CDR3: TGTGCCAGCAGCGGATCCCGGGACCACAACTACGAGCAGTACTTC. Translation: CASSGSRDHNYEQYF.

The chain couples TRBV20-1 to TRBJ1-2; tentative D call: TRBD1 (5 bases). Trimming removed 1 base from V and 8 bases from J, with 17 bases in between. The CDR3 sequence is 14 residues long. Germline CDR1 is DFQATT and CDR2 is SNEGSKA (reference sequence). The CDR3 region has the DNA TGCAGTGCTAGAGGAAGAGTAGGGACCTCCGGCTACACCTTC. It encodes CSARGRVGTSGYTF.

At least ten counts were recorded for this clonotype. The J gene is TRBJ2-7, the V gene TRBV15, with 9 bases matching TRBD2. This CDR3 has 15 residues. V was pared by 5 bases and J by 3 bases, with 8 bases of the junction left unmatched. Germline CDR1 LNHNV, CDR2 YYDKDF (reference sequence). The CDR3 region is CATSVGMTSGYEQYF. The CDR3 DNA is TGTGCCACCAGCGTAGGGATGACTAGCGGCTACGAGCAGTACTTC.

The V and J genes are TRBV25-1 and TRBJ1-5; D perhaps matches TRBD1 (5 bases). The length of the CDR3 is 14 residues. Trimming shortened V by 5 bases and J by 8 bases, and 16 bases separated the two germline ends. Germline CDR1 reads MGHDK; CDR2 reads SYGVNS. The CDR3 DNA reads as TGTGCCAGCAGTCCAGTACGGGGGGGGGAGCCCCAGCATTTT. Its protein is CASSPVRGGEPQHF.

This clonotype appeared once. This chain uses TRBV5-6 with TRBJ2-7; the match to TRBD1 covers 8 bases. Losses at the gene ends were 8 bases for V and 2 bases for J; bases not matched to a gene: 12. Germline CDR1 reads SGHDT; CDR2 reads YYEEEE. This CDR3 spans 15 amino acids. The CDR3 DNA follows: TGTGCCAGTAGGGTCACCGGGACAGGTACCTACGAGCAGTACTTC. Translating it yields CASRVTGTGTYEQYF.